The 26 T cell receptor beta chains reported below all come from one sample, sequenced in a study of control samples from healthy donors and cancer patients. Sequenced by immunoSEQ multiplex PCR; TCRdb stores in-frame clones only, minus some. The sample comprises 150,000 to 200,000 clones, 88% of which are singletons, and over 4% rests with the top ten. The sample was blood. These receptors all stem from a woman between 25 and 40 years old in good health.

The chain carries TRBV7-8 and TRBJ2-2; 7 nucleotides line up with TRBD1. Germline lookup yields CDR1 SGHVS and CDR2 FQNEAQ. The CDR3 has 15 amino acids. With 3 bases clipped from V and 1 base from J, the junction kept 2 bases outside the gene matches. CDR3 loop: CASSFRTGNTGELFF. The CDR3 DNA is TGTGCCAGCAGCTTTAGGACAGGGAACACCGGGGAGCTGTTTTTT.

The V gene is TRBV28, the J gene TRBJ2-2, with 7 bases identical to TRBD1. This CDR3 is 15 amino acids long. V was clipped by 5 bases and J by 6 bases; unmatched bases: 9. Germline lookup yields CDR1 MDHEN and CDR2 SYDVKM. The CDR3 nucleotides are TGTGCCAGCAGTGCCACAGGGGTTTCGGCCGGGGAGCTGTTTTTT. It yields the protein CASSATGVSAGELFF.

This chain links TRBV5-4 with TRBJ2-1; D tentatively reads TRBD1 or TRBD2 (7 bases each). CDR3 length: 14 amino acids. Germline-derived CDR1 and CDR2 are SGHNT and YYREEE (reference sequence). Trimming stripped 10 bases from V and 9 bases from J, with 23 bases between. The CDR3 coding sequence is TGTGCCTATATCCAGGGGGGGGCTCTCGGTGAGCAGTTCTTC. Translating gives CAYIQGGALGEQFF.

The chain couples TRBV7-9 to TRBJ2-1; the D is unclear. Germline CDR1 and CDR2: SEHNR and FQNEAQ (reference sequence). With 3 bases removed from V and 5 bases from J, the gap between germline ends came to 11 bases. The CDR3 contains 14 residues. The CDR3 reads CASSFGAIHNEQFF. For the CDR3, the DNA is TGTGCCAGCAGCTTTGGAGCGATCCACAATGAGCAGTTCTTC.

The V call is TRBV7-2, the J call TRBJ1-2; 8 nucleotides agree with TRBD1. The length of the CDR3 is 14 residues. Germline CDR1 and CDR2: SGHTA and FQGNSA. Trimming removed 5 bases from V and 2 bases from J; junction bases left unmatched: 4. In nucleotides, the CDR3 is TGTGCCAGCAGCCCGGGACAGGCCAACTATGGCTACACCTTC. Its protein is CASSPGQANYGYTF.

This clone was detected only once. The rearrangement joins TRBV27 to TRBJ2-3; D possibly corresponds to TRBD1 (6 bases). V was trimmed by 6 bases and J by 4 bases, leaving 14 bases between them. The germline CDR1 and CDR2 sequences are MNHEY and SMNVEV (reference sequence). The CDR3 has 14 residues. This CDR3 reads CASSPLGAPDTQYF. In DNA form, the CDR3 reads TGTGCCAGCAGCCCATTGGGGGCCCCAGATACGCAGTATTTT.

A few counts support this clone. The chain is built from TRBV15 and TRBJ1-4, with 9 bases identical to TRBD1. The germline V gene encodes CDR1 LNHNV and CDR2 YYDKDF (reference sequence). The J segment lost 8 bases and the V segment lost 3 bases, leaving 7 bases of the junction unmatched. The CDR3 length is 15 residues. In DNA, the CDR3 is TGTGCCACCAGCAGGGACAGGGGTTTTAAGGAAAAACTGTTTTTT. It translates to CATSRDRGFKEKLFF.

This sequence joins TRBV24-1 and TRBJ1-2; TRBD1 matches at 8 bases. Germline CDR1 reads KGHDR; CDR2 reads SFDVKD. V was clipped by 3 bases and J by 8 bases; unmatched bases: 1. CDR3 length: 12 residues. CDR3 residues: CATSDRDRGYTF. The CDR3 DNA reads as TGTGCCACCAGTGATCGGGACAGGGGCTACACCTTC.

The chain carries TRBV7-9 and TRBJ2-7; D is possibly TRBD1 or TRBD2 (5 bases each). The CDR3 has 14 residues. Germline V lookup: CDR1 SEHNR, CDR2 FQNEAQ (reference sequence). Trimming cost V 3 bases and J 0 bases, with 9 bases left between them. This CDR3 is CASSFSGPSYEQYF. CDR3 sequence (DNA): TGTGCCAGCAGCTTTTCGGGACCCTCCTACGAGCAGTACTTC.

This chain links TRBV2 with TRBJ1-6; D perhaps matches TRBD1 (5 bases). Trimming pared 4 bases from V and 6 bases from J, leaving 16 bases between. CDR3 length: 16 amino acids. CDR1 and CDR2 from the germline V gene are SNHLY and FYNNEI. CDR3 loop: CASSGNQGRGNSPLHF. CDR3 coding DNA: TGTGCCAGCAGTGGGAACCAGGGAAGGGGTAATTCACCCCTCCACTTT.

CDR3 sequence: CASRQTAAGELFF. The CDR3 DNA reads TGTGCCAGCAGACAGACAGCTGCCGGGGAGCTGTTTTTT. The V gene is TRBV12-3 or TRBV12-4, the J gene TRBJ2-2, with D tentatively TRBD1 (5 bases). The V and J ends lost 6 bases and 6 bases respectively, with 11 bases between them. CDR3 length: 13 amino acids.

Only one count was recorded for this clone. This chain links TRBV19 with TRBJ2-1; 12 bases line up with TRBD2. CDR1 and CDR2 (germline): LNHDA, SQIVND (reference sequence). Trimming removed 3 bases from V and 12 bases from J; junction bases left unmatched: 9. This CDR3 is 15 amino acids long. DNA for the CDR3: TGTGCCAGTAGTATTGGGACTAGCGGGCACTTGGGGCAGTTCTTC. It translates to CASSIGTSGHLGQFF.

The chain joins TRBV5-1 to TRBJ1-1; 7 bases line up with TRBD1. CDR1 and CDR2 from the germline V gene are SGHRS and YFSETQ. This CDR3 has 16 residues. The trim removed 4 bases at V and 0 bases at J, leaving 9 bases unmatched. The CDR3 protein is CASSQYPQGMNTEAFF. The CDR3 DNA reads TGCGCCAGCAGCCAGTATCCACAGGGGATGAACACTGAAGCTTTCTTT.

The gene calls are TRBV27 and TRBJ2-7; D is ambiguous. The CDR3 covers 13 residues. Germline CDR1 is MNHEY and CDR2 is SMNVEV (reference sequence). V shed 3 bases and J shed 5 bases, with 11 bases lying between them. CDR3 loop: CASSLRGNHEQYF. CDR3 sequence (DNA): TGTGCCAGCAGTTTGCGCGGAAATCACGAGCAGTACTTC.

The rearrangement joins TRBV14 to TRBJ1-1; 7 nucleotides line up with TRBD1. CDR1 and CDR2 from the germline V gene are SGHDN and FVKESK. The CDR3 totals 15 residues. V was pared by 5 bases and J by 4 bases, with 10 bases of the junction left unmatched. CDR3 sequence: CASSLQTGRFTEAFF. The CDR3 bases are TGTGCCAGCAGCTTACAGACAGGGCGGTTCACTGAAGCTTTCTTT.

V gene TRBV5-1 combines with J gene TRBJ1-2, with 9 nucleotides matching TRBD1. Germline CDR1 reads SGHRS; CDR2 reads YFSETQ. The CDR3 is made up of 15 amino acids. V dropped 0 bases and J dropped 4; count of bases not matched to a gene: 4. The DNA for the CDR3 is TGCGCCAGCAGCTTGGGGGGACAGGGTTTCTATGGCTACACCTTC. Its translation is CASSLGGQGFYGYTF.

This rearrangement joins TRBV9 to TRBJ2-3, with D possibly matching TRBD2 (5 bases). Germline V CDR1 and CDR2: SGDLS, YYNGEE. V lost 1 base to trimming and J lost 7 bases, with 10 bases between them. The CDR3 spans 13 residues. Written as DNA, the CDR3 is TGTGCCAGCAGCGTACAATCGGGGAATACGCAGTATTTT. Its translation: CASSVQSGNTQYF.

The rearrangement uses TRBV5-1 and TRBJ2-2; tentatively, D is TRBD1 or TRBD2 (5 bases each). The CDR3 contains 15 residues. Germline CDR1 SGHRS, CDR2 YFSETQ. The V end was cut by 4 bases, the J end by 3 bases, with 13 bases between. The DNA of the CDR3 is TGCGCCAGCAGCGTCAGGGACGTGGACACCGGGGAGCTGTTTTTT. Translated: CASSVRDVDTGELFF.

The chain carries TRBV7-8 and TRBJ2-3, with TRBD2 identical over 7 bases. The CDR3 consists of 16 residues. Germline V gene data show CDR1 as SGHVS and CDR2 as FQNEAQ. J lost 1 base, V lost 7 bases, and 11 bases had no gene match. CDR3: CASKEQGGSGTDTQYF. DNA of the CDR3: TGTGCCAGCAAGGAGCAGGGAGGGTCCGGCACAGATACGCAGTATTTT.

The chain couples TRBV10-1 to TRBJ1-5; TRBD1 matches at 8 bases. CDR1 and CDR2 from the germline V gene are WNHNN and SYGVQD (reference sequence). This CDR3 region has 13 residues. The J segment lost 8 bases and the V segment lost 9 bases, leaving 9 bases of the junction unmatched. The CDR3 loop is CARRTGFGEPQHF. In nucleotides, the CDR3 is TGCGCCAGACGGACAGGGTTCGGGGAGCCCCAGCATTTT.

V and J are TRBV12-5 and TRBJ1-1; D is uncertain. Germline V gene sequence: CDR1 LGHNT, CDR2 FRNRAP. The length of the CDR3 is 14 residues. The V and J ends lost 1 base and 5 bases respectively, with 11 bases between them. The CDR3 loop reads CASGLGGDWTEAFF. CDR3 coding DNA: TGTGCTAGTGGTTTGGGGGGTGACTGGACTGAAGCTTTCTTT.

The chain employs TRBV2 and TRBJ2-1; D is unresolved. CDR1 is SNHLY, CDR2 FYNNEI, per germline. Between the trimmed V and J ends, which lost 2 bases and 7 bases, there was a span of 6 bases. This CDR3 contains 12 residues. The CDR3 DNA reads as TGTGCCAGCAGTGAACAGGTGAATGAGCAGTTCTTC. It specifies CASSEQVNEQFF.

A word on this clone: The limits of the CDR3 on the DNA are not certain, so only TCRdb's listed CDR3 is given. The chain couples TRBV11-3 to TRBJ2-2; whether TRBD1, the table's D call, matches the DNA was not checked. The germline CDR1 and CDR2 sequences are SGHNT and YENEEA. Counting both end residues, the CDR3 totals 18 amino acids. Here the CDR3 reads CASSGQGEKIFGAGELFF.

As to this clone: Other DNA sequences from this sample encode an identical CDR3 as well. The chain recombines TRBV5-5 with TRBJ2-2; 7 bases are shared with TRBD2. Trimming removed 4 bases from V and 5 bases from J; junction bases left unmatched: 5. Germline V gives CDR1 SGHKS, CDR2 YYEKEE (reference sequence). This CDR3 has 14 amino acids. The CDR3 here is CASSLPGGTGELFF. Written as DNA, the CDR3 is TGTGCCAGCAGCCTGCCGGGGGGTACCGGGGAGCTGTTTTTT.

As concerns this clone: Additional DNA sequences in this sample encode the identical CDR3. The CDR3 is CATSREGYEQYF. The CDR3 DNA is TGTGCCACCAGCAGAGAAGGATACGAGCAGTACTTC. V gene TRBV15 combines with J gene TRBJ2-7, with no clear D. Deletions cut 0 bases from V and 4 bases from J, with 4 bases between. The CDR3 spans 12 residues. Per the germline V gene, CDR1 is LNHNV and CDR2 is YYDKDF (reference sequence). Complete variable domain (other parts from reference TRBV15 and TRBJ2-7): DAMVIQNPRYQVTQFGKPVTLSCSQTLNHNVMYWYQQKSSQAPKLLFHYYDKDFNNEADTPDNFQSRRPNTSFCFLDIRSPGLGDTAMYLCATSREGYEQYFGPGTRLTVT.

The V gene is TRBV18, the J gene TRBJ1-1; D is possibly TRBD1 (5 bases). Per the germline V gene, CDR1 is KGHSH and CDR2 is LQKENI. The CDR3 length is 16 residues. V was shortened by 0 bases and J by 0 bases, with 11 bases between the two germline ends. The CDR3 DNA reads TGTGCCAGCTCACCACCGTCGAGGGGAATGAACACTGAAGCTTTCTTT. Its translation: CASSPPSRGMNTEAFF.